What follows are 21 T cell receptor beta chains derived from one specimen sequenced in a study of CD8 T cells in ankylosing spondylitis. Study findings and constraints: Ankylosing spondylitis blood seemed to carry a telltale TCR beta motif made of under 10 highly homologous variants.

Their recognized antigens are unknown. TCRdb passed the 5' RACE reads through MiXCR, listing each CDR3 protein once. The repertoire holds roughly 300,000 distinct CDR3 sequences, with 7% to 9% as singletons. What was sequenced was blood, either unsorted or a sorted T cell fraction (not recorded which). All receptors come from a male donor with ankylosing spondylitis.

At least ten counts were recorded for this clonotype. The chain recombines TRBV5-1 with TRBJ1-1; 7 bases agree with TRBD1. The CDR3 totals 14 residues. The germline CDR1 and CDR2 sequences are SGHRS and YFSETQ. V shed 4 bases and J 4 bases; nucleotides not matched to a gene: 7. For the CDR3, the DNA is TGCGCCAGCAGCGGGGGACAGCCGGGCACTGAAGCTTTCTTT. Amino acids: CASSGGQPGTEAFF.

This clonotype has a handful of counts. The CDR3 spells CASSNPGKETQYF. In nucleotides, the CDR3 is TGTGCCAGCAGCAACCCAGGGAAAGAGACCCAGTACTTC. The chain links TRBV9 to TRBJ2-5, with D possibly being TRBD1 (5 bases). Germline-derived CDR1 and CDR2 are SGDLS and YYNGEE. The V end was cut by 4 bases, the J end by 3 bases, with 10 bases between. The CDR3 runs to 13 residues.

This clonotype came up many times. The rearrangement links TRBV7-9 to TRBJ2-2; no firm D call. The CDR3 is made up of 16 amino acids. V lost 1 base to trimming and J lost 3 bases, with 12 bases between them. CDR1 and CDR2 from the germline V gene are SEHNR and FQNEAQ (reference sequence). CDR3 coding DNA: TGTGCCAGCAGCTTAGGATCGGGCCTACACACCGGGGAGCTGTTTTTT. It is translated as CASSLGSGLHTGELFF.

This chain joins TRBV5-1 and TRBJ1-5; a weak D match, TRBD1 (5 bases). CDR1 SGHRS and CDR2 YFSETQ come from the germline V gene. The CDR3 has 16 residues. The V end lost 3 bases, the J end lost 5 bases, and 18 bases lay between the germline ends. The CDR3 nucleotides are TGCGCCAGCAGCTCCCCCATGGGGGGTAGTGATCAGCCCCAGCATTTT. This sequence encodes CASSSPMGGSDQPQHF.

This clonotype was counted a few times. The DNA of the CDR3 is TGTGCCAGCGCCACCGTAATGGGAGGGTTGAATGAGCAGTTCTTC. Amino acid sequence: CASATVMGGLNEQFF. V usage is TRBV2 and J usage is TRBJ2-1; 7 nucleotides align to TRBD2. CDR3 size: 15 residues. The trim removed 8 bases at V and 7 bases at J, leaving 14 bases unmatched. Germline-derived CDR1 and CDR2 are SNHLY and FYNNEI.

This clonotype was observed a few times. The chain uses TRBV5-6 and TRBJ2-7; 7 bases align to TRBD1. CDR3 length: 13 residues. J was trimmed by 1 base and V by 5 bases; bases with no gene match: 3. Per germline, CDR1 SGHDT and CDR2 YYEEEE. CDR3: CASSDRVSYEQYF. The CDR3 DNA sequence: TGTGCCAGCAGTGACAGGGTTTCCTACGAGCAGTACTTC.

A word on this clonotype: A clone one base away is much larger, so this may be a read error. The V and J genes are TRBV5-1 and TRBJ1-2, with 7 bases matching TRBD1. V was clipped by 1 base and J by 4 bases; unmatched bases: 4. Germline-derived CDR1 and CDR2 are SGHRS and YFSETQ. The CDR3 spans 14 residues. The CDR3 sequence: CASSLSGTAYGYTF. DNA of the CDR3: TGCGCCAGCAGCTTGTCCGGGACAGCCTATGGCTACACCTTC.

The chain links TRBV9 to TRBJ2-5; TRBD1 aligns across 9 bases. The germline CDR1 and CDR2 sequences are SGDLS and YYNGEE. The CDR3 loop spans 15 amino acids. V was clipped by 4 bases and J by 3 bases; unmatched bases: 7. This chain's CDR3 is CASSTPTGGEETQYF. The CDR3 nucleotides are TGTGCCAGCAGCACCCCGACAGGGGGAGAAGAGACCCAGTACTTC.

This chain joins TRBV6-2 or TRBV6-3 and TRBJ2-6; possibly TRBD1 for D (7 bases). The CDR3 contains 16 residues. In germline, CDR1 is MNHEY, CDR2 SVGEGT. The V and J ends lost 6 bases and 2 bases respectively, with 14 bases between them. CDR3 loop: CASRTGRTAGANVLTF. CDR3 DNA: TGTGCCAGCAGGACAGGGAGGACGGCTGGGGCCAACGTCCTGACTTTC.

The chain's CDR3 is CASSPRLASSYNEQFF. CDR3 sequence (DNA): TGTGCCAGTAGTCCCAGACTAGCTAGCTCCTACAATGAGCAGTTCTTC. The chain joins TRBV19 to TRBJ2-1; 7 positions match TRBD2. J gave up 0 bases and V 5 bases, and 7 bases lay outside the gene matches. The CDR3 extends over 16 amino acids. The germline V gene has CDR1 LNHDA and CDR2 SQIVND (reference sequence).

The chain has TRBV29-1 and TRBJ2-2, with D uncertain. The V and J ends lost 3 bases and 1 base respectively, with 3 bases between them. Germline CDR1 is SQVTM and CDR2 is ANQGSEA. The CDR3 is 12 amino acids. CDR3 residues: CSVDGNTGELFF. The DNA for the CDR3 is TGCAGCGTTGATGGGAACACCGGGGAGCTGTTTTTT.

This clonotype was recorded a few times. Here the CDR3 DNA reads TGTGCCAGCAGTTTACGGGGTGGGTCAGTGAACACTGAAGCTTTCTTT. It specifies CASSLRGGSVNTEAFF. The rearrangement joins TRBV12-3 or TRBV12-4 to TRBJ1-1, with D unclear. The CDR3 length is 16 residues. Trimming left V 2 bases short and J 0 bases short, with 13 bases between.

This clonotype showed up many times. The chain carries TRBV6-5 and TRBJ1-1; the D is unclear. This CDR3 is 14 amino acids long. The germline V gene has CDR1 MNHEY and CDR2 SVGAGI. V lost 1 base and J 8 bases, leaving 14 bases between the germline ends. The CDR3 loop reads CASSYCDTDCEAFF. CDR3 DNA: TGTGCCAGCAGTTACTGTGACACAGATTGCGAAGCTTTCTTT.

The genes are TRBV29-1 and TRBJ1-5; 10 positions agree with TRBD1. V shed 6 bases and J 8 bases; nucleotides not matched to a gene: 4. CDR1 and CDR2 (germline): SQVTM, ANQGSEA. This CDR3 is 12 amino acids long. CDR3 region: CSVGQGFEPQHF. In nucleotides, the CDR3 is TGCAGCGTGGGACAGGGGTTTGAGCCCCAGCATTTT. Supplemented by reference TRBV29-1 and TRBJ1-5, the full variable domain reads SAVISQKPSRDICQRGTSLTIQCQVDSQVTMMFWYRQQPGQSLTLIATANQGSEATYESGFVIDKFPISRPNLTFSTLTVSNMSPEDSSIYLCSVGQGFEPQHFGDGTRLSIL.

The table lists this clonotype with many counts. The chain combines TRBV27 with TRBJ1-5; D gene unclear. Germline CDR1 MNHEY, CDR2 SMNVEV (reference sequence). The CDR3 has 13 residues. Trimming shortened V by 3 bases and J by 5 bases, and 8 bases separated the two germline ends. The CDR3 DNA reads as TGTGCCAGCAGTTTTGGGGTGGATCAGCCCCAGCATTTT. It encodes CASSFGVDQPQHF.

CDR3 sequence: CASSNRPYGTEAFF. In DNA form, the CDR3 reads TGTGCCAGCAGCAACCGGCCGTATGGGACTGAAGCTTTCTTT. The rearrangement uses TRBV14 and TRBJ1-1; D unclear. This CDR3 has 14 amino acids. From germline, CDR1 is SGHDN and CDR2 FVKESK. Trimming removed 5 bases from V and 5 bases from J, with 15 bases in between.

This clonotype turned up a few times. The junction differs from germline at one of its ends, possibly a read error. The rearrangement links TRBV5-1 to TRBJ1-2; D not certain. CDR3 length equals 14 residues. CDR1 is SGHRS and CDR2 is YFSETQ in the germline V gene. The CDR3 is CASSLPGLDDGYSF. The CDR3 DNA sequence: TGCGCCAGCAGCCTCCCTGGGTTAGATGATGGCTACTCCTTC.

At least ten counts were recorded for this clonotype. V and J are TRBV12-3 or TRBV12-4 and TRBJ2-1; tentative D call: TRBD2 (6 bases). Trimming took off 5 bases at V and 9 bases at J, with 17 bases between the two ends. The CDR3 runs to 14 residues. CDR3 sequence: CASSQLTSVGEQFF. Written as DNA, the CDR3 is TGTGCCAGCAGTCAACTGACTAGTGTCGGTGAGCAGTTCTTC.

This clonotype was counted a few times. The chain employs TRBV29-1 and TRBJ2-7; D perhaps matches TRBD1 (5 bases). The CDR3 is made up of 14 amino acids. The germline V gene has CDR1 SQVTM and CDR2 ANQGSEA. The V and J ends lost 0 bases and 6 bases respectively, with 15 bases between them. CDR3 residues: CSVEEARASGEQYF. The CDR3 DNA reads as TGCAGCGTTGAAGAGGCCAGGGCGTCGGGCGAGCAGTACTTC.

This clonotype turned up a few times. This sequence joins TRBV18 and TRBJ1-1; D is possibly TRBD1 (6 bases). Germline-derived CDR1 and CDR2 are KGHSH and LQKENI. With 6 bases removed from V and 4 bases from J, the gap between germline ends came to 15 bases. The CDR3 contains 14 residues. The CDR3 DNA sequence: TGTGCCAGCTCTGAGGGGGGTTGGGGCACTGAAGCTTTCTTT. This sequence encodes CASSEGGWGTEAFF.

This clonotype was picked up many times. V is TRBV4-3 and J is TRBJ1-5, with TRBD1 as a possible D gene (5 bases). Per the germline V gene, CDR1 is LGHNA and CDR2 is YSLEER. This CDR3 has 13 amino acids. V was pared by 2 bases and J by 4 bases, with 6 bases between. The CDR3 sequence is CASSQNRNQPQHF. In DNA form, the CDR3 reads TGCGCCAGCAGCCAAAACAGGAATCAGCCCCAGCATTTT.